This TCR beta chain was documented in a study of T cell repertoires in cytomegalovirus infection. About the study: HLA-B-restricted CMV epitopes that are well studied were used alongside recently identified HLA-C-restricted ones. Public TCR beta signatures indicated both CMV infection and matching HLA type.

This CDR3 is built from 11 residues. Germline V gives CDR1 DFQATT, CDR2 SNEGSKA (reference sequence). Trimming took off 4 bases at V and 3 bases at J, with 6 bases between the two ends. Findings and limits, study-wide: The ex vivo response showed dominance by HLA-C-restricted CMV-specific TCR beta clonotypes.

MiXCR was run by TCRdb on the reads, yielding one entry per CDR3 protein. The sample includes hundreds of thousands of distinct CDR3 sequences, about 33% of them seen just once. Comment on this clonotype: The antigen is undetermined.

This chain joins TRBV20-1 and TRBJ1-1; no clear D gene. Material: cultured PBMCs, obtained from culture after CMV antigen stimulation. The clonotype originates from a human donor in good health (CMV status not recorded). Some clones in this sample may be carry-over from other donors' samples. The CDR3 loop reads CSAIGYTEAFF. The CDR3 nucleotides read TGCAGTGCTATTGGATACACTGAAGCTTTCTTT.